One sample yielded the 5 T cell receptor beta chains listed below, sequenced in a study of tumor and adjacent non-tumor tissue in lung cancer. Three rounds of nested PCR, following a modified ARM-PCR protocol, produced the TCRbeta library. A single record per CDR3 protein comes from TCRdb applying MiXCR to the multiplex PCR reads. There are under 140,000 distinct CDR3 sequences in the sample; approximately 87% occur only once, and approximately 22% lies in the top ten. The template was RNA from unsorted bulk tissue. Material for sequencing was lung tumor tissue. These receptor sequences come from a man in his sixties or seventies with non-small cell lung cancer.

About this clonotype: At one end, the junction sequence differs from germline, possibly due to a read error. The chain links TRBV10-2 to TRBJ1-1; 7 bases agree with TRBD1. Looked up from germline, CDR1 is WSHSY and CDR2 is SAAADI. The CDR3 loop spans 16 amino acids. The CDR3 reads CTSRRNTGAADTEAFF. The CDR3 nucleotides are TGCACCAGCAGGAGAAATACAGGGGCGGCAGACACTGAAGCTTTCTTT.

The chain carries TRBV10-3 and TRBJ2-2; D might be TRBD2 (6 bases). CDR3 length equals 14 residues. V was trimmed by 9 bases and J by 8 bases, leaving 19 bases between them. Germline V lookup: CDR1 ENHRY, CDR2 SYGVKD. DNA of the CDR3: TGTGCCATTAAAGGCGGGACCTCCACAGGGGAGCTGTTTTTT. Amino acids: CAIKGGTSTGELFF.

To note about this clonotype: The junction departs from the called germline gene at one end, perhaps through a read error. This chain connects TRBV6-6 to TRBJ1-6; tentative D call: TRBD1 (6 bases). Germline V gives CDR1 MNHNY, CDR2 SVGAGI (reference sequence). This CDR3 is 17 amino acids long. CDR3 nucleotides: TGTGCTAGCAGAAAGGAACACATAATAGGGACACGTTCACCCCTCCACTTT. It yields the protein CASRKEHIIGTRSPLHF.

As to this clonotype: The final CDR3 position lacks the conserved phenylalanine or tryptophan, pointing to a likely read error. The rearrangement joins TRBV6-2 or TRBV6-3 to TRBJ2-1, with D perhaps matching TRBD1 (6 bases). Trimming took 5 bases from V and 6 from J, leaving 17 bases between them. This CDR3 is 15 amino acids long. Germline V lookup: CDR1 MNHEY, CDR2 SVGEGT. The CDR3 sequence: CASSPGQGNTNEQFS. In nucleotides, the CDR3 is TGTGCCAGCAGTCCGGGACAAGGTAATACCAATGAGCAGTTCTCC.

The chain employs TRBV5-1 and TRBJ2-3; 7 bases are shared with TRBD2. V gave up 8 bases and J gave up 4 bases; unmatched junction bases: 13. The CDR3 runs 15 residues. CDR1 SGHRS and CDR2 YFSETQ come from the germline V gene. In DNA, the CDR3 is TGCGCCAGTAGCGGAAGCGGGGAGTGGGCAGATACGCAGTATTTT. This translates into CASSGSGEWADTQYF.